The T cell receptor (beta chain) described here comes from a study of patients and donors after allogeneic stem cell transplantation. Via MiXCR, TCRdb re-called the RT-PCR reads, giving one row per CDR3 protein. This sample has about a million distinct CDR3 sequences; roughly 18% occur once, and the top ten carry 6%. This clonotype turned up a few times. The CDR3 extends over 17 amino acids. The ends were cut back, 4 bases at V and 2 bases at J, with 20 bases in the middle. Germline CDR1 reads SGHDT; CDR2 reads YYEEEE. The sequence derives from a human donor who was either an allogeneic HSCT recipient or a stem cell or donor lymphocyte infusion donor (not recorded which). It is not recorded whose cells these are; they may come from a transplant donor. V is TRBV5-6 and J is TRBJ2-3, with a possible D match to TRBD1 (6 bases). The sequenced sample was blood, either unsorted or a sorted T cell fraction (not recorded which). In nucleotides, the CDR3 is TGTGCCAGCAGCCAGATTCCGGGACAAGAAATCACAGATACGCAGTATTTT. It codes for CASSQIPGQEITDTQYF.